This T cell receptor beta chain emerged from a study of blood T cell repertoires in COVID-19. Study summary: COVID-19 samples, acute and convalescent, were from the United States, Italy and Spain. In each case, the material was cDNA or gDNA derived from T cells, B-cell-depleted T cells, or PBMCs.

In the original processing: Researchers report that nucleated cell counts were estimated from reference gene primer amplification. Profiled with immunoSEQ multiplex PCR; TCRdb holds only in-frame clones, not every one. The DNA gave D and trimming, while V, J and clone size come from that table. The sample yields tens of thousands of clones, 85% to 90% seen once. V dropped 7 bases and J dropped 0 bases, with 16 bases sitting between them. The CDR3 consists of 16 residues. The germline gives CDR1 SEHNR, CDR2 FQNEAQ (reference sequence). The chain uses TRBV7-9 and TRBJ2-1, with a possible D match to TRBD1 (5 bases). This receptor was obtained from an older man with active or convalescent COVID-19. Sequenced: peripheral blood. CDR3 coding DNA: TGTGCCAGCACCTCCACCCACAGGAGCTCCTACAATGAGCAGTTCTTC. This encodes CASTSTHRSSYNEQFF.